This T cell receptor beta chain came from a study of blood T cell repertoires in COVID-19. Whole-study context: The United States, Italy and Spain were the sources of the acute and convalescent COVID-19 samples. T cells, B-cell-depleted T cells, or PBMCs provided the cDNA or gDNA that served as material.

Source study methods: It was from reference gene primer amplification that nucleated cell counts were estimated. The repertoire was sequenced with immunoSEQ multiplex PCR; TCRdb's copy has only in-frame clones and lacks some. D and trimming were read from the DNA, whereas the V and J calls and clone size are those reported in that table. The repertoire has 50,000 to 60,000 clones, 90% of them found once; the top ten carry nearly 10%. The germline V and J ends were trimmed by 0 bases and 8 bases, with 10 bases remaining between them. CDR3 length equals 13 residues. Germline CDR1 is MNHEY and CDR2 is SVGAGI.

Specimen: peripheral blood. The chain uses TRBV6-5 and TRBJ1-2; the D gene is possibly TRBD1 (5 bases). This receptor was obtained from a woman older than 75 with acute or convalescent COVID-19. The CDR3 bases are TGTGCCAGCAGTTACTCGACCGGGGGGGGCTACACCTTC. Protein product: CASSYSTGGGYTF.